Listed here are 28 T cell receptor beta chains from one sample, sequenced in a study of CD8+ T cells in alopecia areata. Treatment meaning: oral pan-JAK inhibitor, 5-10 mg twice daily. Reverse transcribed after extraction, RNA yielded cDNA as the sequencing template. Using immunoSEQ multiplex PCR, the repertoire was profiled, and TCRdb retains in-frame clones only, with some absent. The table shows 170,000 or so clones, with approximately 53% occurring only once. Sequencing was performed on CD8+ T cells sorted from blood, taken at week 24, from a patient treated with tofacitinib. Receptors were obtained from a human donor with alopecia areata.

This clone was seen more than once but under ten times. The chain links TRBV7-9 to TRBJ2-7, with D unresolved. With 5 bases removed from V and 2 bases from J, the gap between germline ends came to 10 bases. This CDR3 contains 13 residues. Germline V gene sequence: CDR1 SEHNR, CDR2 FQNEAQ (reference sequence). The CDR3 protein is CASSQGTPYEQYF. DNA of the CDR3: TGTGCCAGCAGCCAAGGAACCCCCTACGAGCAGTACTTC.

This clone has just a few counts. The gene calls are TRBV30 and TRBJ1-5; TRBD1 might be the D (6 bases). The CDR3 covers 13 residues. Germline loops: CDR1 GTSNPN, CDR2 SVGIG (reference sequence). V shed 5 bases and J shed 4 bases, with 12 bases lying between them. Written as DNA, the CDR3 is TGTGCCTGGTCACAGGGACGGAATCAGCCCCAGCATTTT. Its protein product is CAWSQGRNQPQHF.

The V gene is TRBV7-8, the J gene TRBJ1-4; 8 nucleotides align to TRBD1. CDR1 and CDR2 from the germline V gene are SGHVS and FQNEAQ. The CDR3 loop spans 17 amino acids. The J segment lost 5 bases and the V segment lost 4 bases, leaving 12 bases of the junction unmatched. CDR3 coding DNA: TGTGCCAGCAGCTCAATCGTCGACAGGGGAAGAAATGAAAAACTGTTTTTT. Translated: CASSSIVDRGRNEKLFF.

CDR3 nucleotide sequence: TGTGCCAGCAGCCAAGGCTCCTGGGGAGCCAAAAACATTCAGTACTTC. Translated: CASSQGSWGAKNIQYF. J is TRBJ2-4 and V is TRBV14; no definite D call. The V end was cut by 1 base, the J end by 0 bases, with 10 bases between. Germline CDR1 reads SGHDN; CDR2 reads FVKESK. The CDR3 loop spans 16 amino acids.

The chain has TRBV15 and TRBJ2-3, with a tentative D call TRBD1 (5 bases). The CDR3 is 16 residues long. CDR1 is LNHNV and CDR2 is YYDKDF in the germline V gene (reference sequence). V lost 1 base to trimming and J lost 2 bases, with 13 bases between them. This chain's CDR3 is CATSRVRQGNTDTQYF. DNA for the CDR3: TGTGCCACCAGCAGAGTCCGGCAGGGAAACACAGATACGCAGTATTTT.

V is TRBV2 and J is TRBJ2-1; 11 positions agree with TRBD1. V was pared by 5 bases and J by 8 bases, with 5 bases of the junction left unmatched. This CDR3 comprises 14 residues. CDR1 SNHLY and CDR2 FYNNEI come from the germline V gene. The CDR3 here is CASSFMGQGDEQFF. The CDR3 nucleotides are TGTGCCAGCAGTTTCATGGGACAGGGGGATGAGCAGTTCTTC.

About this clone: The sample contains more than one DNA sequence encoding this CDR3. The chain is built from TRBV29-1 and TRBJ2-7, with 10 nucleotides matching TRBD1. Trimming took 6 bases from V and 0 from J; bases not matched to a gene: 2. The CDR3 runs to 13 residues. Germline loops: CDR1 SQVTM, CDR2 ANQGSEA. The CDR3 DNA reads TGCAGCGTCCGGACAGGGGGCTCCTACGAGCAGTACTTC. Translation: CSVRTGGSYEQYF.

This clone was counted a few times. The V call is TRBV23-1, the J call TRBJ2-1, with 13 bases aligning to TRBD2. TRBV23-1 has ORF status, its function being uncertain. This CDR3 spans 18 amino acids. V was clipped by 4 bases and J by 0 bases; unmatched bases: 6. The CDR3 nucleotides read TGCGCCAGCAGTCCACTAGCGGGGGGGTCCATCTCCTACAATGAGCAGTTCTTC. Translation: CASSPLAGGSISYNEQFF.

The chain has TRBV6-6 and TRBJ2-3; D ambiguous. V was pared by 2 bases and J by 2 bases, with 14 bases between. This CDR3 has 16 residues. From germline, CDR1 is MNHNY and CDR2 SVGAGI (reference sequence). CDR3 sequence (DNA): TGTGCCAGCAGTTACGACAACGACTCCCCCACAGATACGCAGTATTTT. This sequence encodes CASSYDNDSPTDTQYF.

The chain is built from TRBV27 and TRBJ1-1; a weak D match, TRBD1 (5 bases). CDR3 length: 13 amino acids. Germline V gene sequence: CDR1 MNHEY, CDR2 SMNVEV (reference sequence). V lost 7 bases and J lost 3, with 12 bases in between. CDR3 nucleotides: TGTGCCAGCACCAAATGGGGGGACACTGAAGCTTTCTTT. Translating it yields CASTKWGDTEAFF.

The chain is built from TRBV9 and TRBJ2-3; TRBD1 is a possible D gene (8 bases). There are 17 residues in the CDR3. Trimming left V 0 bases short and J 3 bases short, with 17 bases between. Germline V gene lookup returns CDR1 SGDLS and CDR2 YYNGEE. CDR3 bases: TGTGCCAGCAGCGTAGTTCCGGACAGGGAGGGGACAGATACGCAGTATTTT. Amino acid sequence: CASSVVPDREGTDTQYF.

This clone appeared a few times. This chain uses TRBV4-3 with TRBJ1-6; D is possibly TRBD1 (6 bases). Trimming took 0 bases from V and 10 from J, leaving 13 bases between them. The germline V gene has CDR1 LGHNA and CDR2 YSLEER. The CDR3 contains 15 residues. The CDR3 sequence is CASSQDQGSASPLHF. The CDR3 bases are TGCGCCAGCAGCCAAGACCAGGGGTCGGCCTCACCCCTCCACTTT.

The rearrangement uses TRBV5-6 and TRBJ1-1; D is perhaps TRBD1 (5 bases). Germline lookup yields CDR1 SGHDT and CDR2 YYEEEE. The V and J ends lost 8 bases and 4 bases respectively, with 15 bases between them. This CDR3 contains 13 residues. CDR3 coding DNA: TGTGCCAGTACCACAGGTGGGTTCACTGAAGCTTTCTTT. This translates into CASTTGGFTEAFF.

The V call is TRBV6-5, the J call TRBJ2-5, with no clear D. From germline, CDR1 is MNHEY and CDR2 SVGAGI. Trimming stripped 3 bases from V and 2 bases from J, with 10 bases between. The CDR3 totals 14 residues. CDR3 nucleotide sequence: TGTGCCAGCAGTTATGGTAGCAGTCAAGAGACCCAGTACTTC. Protein sequence: CASSYGSSQETQYF.

This clone was detected only once. This chain joins TRBV9 and TRBJ2-7; D remains ambiguous. The CDR3 extends over 14 amino acids. Germline V CDR1 and CDR2: SGDLS, YYNGEE. V lost 1 base, J lost 0 bases, and 8 bases lay in between. In DNA form, the CDR3 reads TGTGCCAGCAGCGTATCAGGAAACTCCTACGAGCAGTACTTC. The encoded protein is CASSVSGNSYEQYF.

This chain links TRBV9 with TRBJ1-1; D is unclear. The CDR3 extends over 14 amino acids. Germline values: CDR1 SGDLS, CDR2 YYNGEE. The V end was cut by 0 bases, the J end by 3 bases, with 9 bases between. The CDR3 DNA reads as TGTGCCAGCAGCGTAGGCCGAAGGGACACTGAAGCTTTCTTT. It specifies CASSVGRRDTEAFF.

A few counts support this clone. This chain connects TRBV30 to TRBJ2-2; unclear D gene. The CDR3 runs to 11 residues. Deletions cut 3 bases from V and 3 bases from J, with 2 bases between. Per the germline V gene, CDR1 is GTSNPN and CDR2 is SVGIG (reference sequence). This chain's CDR3 is CAWRDTGELFF. CDR3 sequence (DNA): TGTGCCTGGAGGGACACCGGGGAGCTGTTTTTT.

This chain uses TRBV18 with TRBJ2-7; 7 bases line up with TRBD1. This CDR3 contains 14 residues. Germline-derived CDR1 and CDR2 are KGHSH and LQKENI. V was clipped by 3 bases and J by 6 bases; unmatched bases: 8. CDR3 sequence: CASSPGTARGEQYF. CDR3 DNA: TGTGCCAGCTCACCGGGGACAGCCCGGGGCGAGCAGTACTTC.

V gene TRBV28 combines with J gene TRBJ2-7; possibly TRBD2 for D (5 bases). CDR3 length: 16 amino acids. Germline V CDR1 and CDR2: MDHEN, SYDVKM. The V end was cut by 1 base, the J end by 2 bases, with 15 bases between. In nucleotides, the CDR3 is TGTGCCAGCAGTTTATCGTCCCGGGGAAGTACCTACGAGCAGTACTTC. Protein sequence: CASSLSSRGSTYEQYF.

This chain links TRBV29-1 with TRBJ2-2; the D is unclear. V lost 4 bases and J 4 bases, leaving 16 bases between the germline ends. The CDR3 runs to 15 residues. The germline gives CDR1 SQVTM, CDR2 ANQGSEA. CDR3 protein: CSVVSPAGVTGELFF. The DNA of the CDR3 is TGCAGCGTTGTAAGTCCAGCAGGCGTCACCGGGGAGCTGTTTTTT.

The CDR3 DNA follows: TGCGCCAGCAGCGGAGGGGGCTCCGGGGAGCTGTTTTTT. Its protein product is CASSGGGSGELFF. The rearrangement joins TRBV5-1 to TRBJ2-2; D is perhaps TRBD1 (7 bases). Germline V CDR1 and CDR2: SGHRS, YFSETQ. V was shortened by 4 bases and J by 6 bases, with 10 bases between the two germline ends. This CDR3 has 13 residues.

This sequence joins TRBV27 and TRBJ1-2, with D perhaps TRBD1 (6 bases). V lost 3 bases and J 8 bases, leaving 19 bases between the germline ends. This CDR3 is 15 amino acids long. Looked up from germline, CDR1 is MNHEY and CDR2 is SMNVEV (reference sequence). This CDR3 is CASSLMTGGARGYTF. The CDR3 DNA sequence: TGTGCCAGCAGTTTGATGACGGGGGGGGCGCGGGGCTACACCTTC.

The chain has TRBV4-3 and TRBJ1-1, with a tentative D call TRBD1 (5 bases). The CDR3 extends over 16 amino acids. Germline V gives CDR1 LGHNA, CDR2 YSLEER. V lost 4 bases to trimming and J lost 3 bases, with 18 bases between them. This CDR3 reads CASSRTLGGNYTEAFF. The CDR3 DNA reads as TGCGCCAGCAGCCGAACACTCGGGGGAAATTACACTGAAGCTTTCTTT.

This clone was found a few times. V usage is TRBV11-2 and J usage is TRBJ2-5, with D possibly being TRBD1 (5 bases). The length of the CDR3 is 14 residues. Trimming shortened V by 1 base and J by 0 bases, and 6 bases separated the two germline ends. CDR1 is SGHAT and CDR2 is FQNNGV in the germline V gene. The CDR3 region has the DNA TGTGCCAGCAGCTTAGCCAGGGACCAAGAGACCCAGTACTTC. It yields the protein CASSLARDQETQYF.

The chain has TRBV29-1 and TRBJ2-7; TRBD1 matches at 10 bases. V shed 7 bases, J shed 3 bases, and the junction held 6 bases outside the gene matches. This CDR3 spans 13 amino acids. Germline V CDR1 and CDR2: SQVTM, ANQGSEA. CDR3 coding DNA: TGCAGCGCCGGGGACAGGGGCGACTACGAGCAGTACTTC. As protein: CSAGDRGDYEQYF.

This rearrangement joins TRBV5-4 to TRBJ2-3, with 8 bases aligning to TRBD2. Germline-derived CDR1 and CDR2 are SGHNT and YYREEE (reference sequence). This CDR3 is built from 17 residues. The V segment lost 1 base and the J segment 5 bases; nucleotides outside the gene matches: 12. DNA for the CDR3: TGTGCCAGCAGCTTGTACGGGACTAGTTATGTGAGAGATACGCAGTATTTT. Protein sequence: CASSLYGTSYVRDTQYF.

CDR3 nucleotide sequence: TGTGCCTGGAGTGGAGCAACGGGGGCCCTAAGCTCCTACAATGAGCAGTTCTTC. It translates to CAWSGATGALSSYNEQFF. The V and J genes are TRBV30 and TRBJ2-1; D may match TRBD1 or TRBD2 (6 bases each). Germline CDR1 and CDR2: GTSNPN and SVGIG (reference sequence). CDR3 length: 18 amino acids. V gave up 1 base and J gave up 0 bases, with 19 bases separating them.

CDR3 nucleotide sequence: TGTGCCATCAGTGAGTTTAACACCGGGGAGCTGTTTTTT. Its protein is CAISEFNTGELFF. The chain joins TRBV10-3 to TRBJ2-2; D remains unclear. The CDR3 totals 13 residues. Germline V gene lookup returns CDR1 ENHRY and CDR2 SYGVKD. Trimming removed 1 base at V and 2 bases at J, with 2 bases between.